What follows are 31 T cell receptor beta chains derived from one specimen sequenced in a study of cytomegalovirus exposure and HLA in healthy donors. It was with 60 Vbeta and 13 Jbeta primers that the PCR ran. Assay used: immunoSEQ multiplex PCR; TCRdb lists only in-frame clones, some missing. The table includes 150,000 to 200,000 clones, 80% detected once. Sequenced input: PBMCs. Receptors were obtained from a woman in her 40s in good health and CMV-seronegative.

The CDR3 coding sequence is TGTGCCAGCAGCTTAGACTCCGCAGATACGCAGTATTTT. It codes for CASSLDSADTQYF. The J gene is TRBJ2-3, the V gene TRBV7-2; D unresolved. The CDR3 is 13 residues long. The ends were cut back, 1 base at V and 4 bases at J, with 6 bases in the middle. Germline CDR1 SGHTA, CDR2 FQGNSA.

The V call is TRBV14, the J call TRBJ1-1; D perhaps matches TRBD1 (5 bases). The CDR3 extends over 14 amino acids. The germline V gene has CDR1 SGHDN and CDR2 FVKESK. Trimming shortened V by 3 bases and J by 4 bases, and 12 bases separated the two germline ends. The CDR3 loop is CASSQVGGATEAFF. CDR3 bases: TGTGCCAGCAGCCAGGTGGGTGGGGCCACTGAAGCTTTCTTT.

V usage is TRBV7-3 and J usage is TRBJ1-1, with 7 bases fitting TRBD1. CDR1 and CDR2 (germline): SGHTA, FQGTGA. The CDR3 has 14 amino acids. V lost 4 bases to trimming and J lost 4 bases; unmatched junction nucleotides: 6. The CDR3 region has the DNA TGTGCCAGCAGCTCGACAGGGTTGGGCACTGAAGCTTTCTTT. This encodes CASSSTGLGTEAFF.

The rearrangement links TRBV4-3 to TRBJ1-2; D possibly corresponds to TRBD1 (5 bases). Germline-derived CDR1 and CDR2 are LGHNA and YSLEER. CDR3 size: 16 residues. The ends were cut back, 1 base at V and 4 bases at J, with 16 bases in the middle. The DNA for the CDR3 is TGCGCCAGCAGCCAAGGACGTACCGGGGGGATCTATGGCTACACCTTC. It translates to CASSQGRTGGIYGYTF.

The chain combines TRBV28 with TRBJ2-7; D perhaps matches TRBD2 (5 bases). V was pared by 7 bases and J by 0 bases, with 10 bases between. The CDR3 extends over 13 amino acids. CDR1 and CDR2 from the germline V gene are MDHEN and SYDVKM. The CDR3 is CASNPGTSYEQYF. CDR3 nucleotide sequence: TGTGCCAGCAACCCGGGAACCTCCTACGAGCAGTACTTC.

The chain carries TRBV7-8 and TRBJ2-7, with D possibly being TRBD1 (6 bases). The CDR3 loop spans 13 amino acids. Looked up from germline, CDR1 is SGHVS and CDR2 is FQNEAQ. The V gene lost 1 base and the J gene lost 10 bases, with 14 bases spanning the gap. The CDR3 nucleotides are TGTGCCAGCAGCTTAGTACTCTTGGGGGCACAGTACTTC. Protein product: CASSLVLLGAQYF.

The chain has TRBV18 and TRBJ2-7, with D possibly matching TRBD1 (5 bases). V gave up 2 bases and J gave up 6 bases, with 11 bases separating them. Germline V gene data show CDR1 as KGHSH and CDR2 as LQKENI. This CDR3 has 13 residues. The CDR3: CASSPTTVSEQYF. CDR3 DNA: TGTGCCAGCTCACCAACGACAGTTAGCGAGCAGTACTTC.

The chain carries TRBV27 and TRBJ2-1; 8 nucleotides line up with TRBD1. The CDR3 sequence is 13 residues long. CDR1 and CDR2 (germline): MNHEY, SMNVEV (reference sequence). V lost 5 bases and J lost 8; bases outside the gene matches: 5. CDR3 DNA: TGTGCCAGCAGTCTACGGACAGGGTATGAGCAGTTCTTC. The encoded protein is CASSLRTGYEQFF.

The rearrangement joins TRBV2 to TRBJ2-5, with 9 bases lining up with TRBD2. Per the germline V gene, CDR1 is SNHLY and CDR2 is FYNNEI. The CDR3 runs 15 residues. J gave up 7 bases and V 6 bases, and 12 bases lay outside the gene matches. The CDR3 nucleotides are TGTGCCAGCAGCGTGTCCCTTAGCGGGAGTGGGACCCAGTACTTC. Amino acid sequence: CASSVSLSGSGTQYF.

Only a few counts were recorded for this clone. CDR3 coding DNA: TGTGCCAGCAGCCTCAGCGGGGCTAACACCGGGGAGCTGTTTTTT. Translating gives CASSLSGANTGELFF. V is TRBV7-9 and J is TRBJ2-2; TRBD2 matches at 7 bases. Per germline, CDR1 SEHNR and CDR2 FQNEAQ (reference sequence). J lost 2 bases, V lost 5 bases, and 5 bases had no gene match. There are 15 residues in the CDR3. The full variable domain, with the rest looked up from reference TRBV7-9 and TRBJ2-2, is DTGVSQNPRHKITKRGQNVTFRCDPISEHNRLYWYRQTLGQGPEFLTYFQNEAQLEKSRLLSDRFSAERPKGSFSTLEIQRTEQGDSAMYLCASSLSGANTGELFFGEGSRLTVL.

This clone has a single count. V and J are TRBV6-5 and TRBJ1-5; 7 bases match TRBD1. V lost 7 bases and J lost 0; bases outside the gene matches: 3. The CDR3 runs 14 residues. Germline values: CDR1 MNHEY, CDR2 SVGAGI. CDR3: CASKQGPSNQPQHF. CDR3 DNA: TGTGCCAGCAAACAGGGGCCTAGCAATCAGCCCCAGCATTTT.

Here the CDR3 DNA reads TGTGCCAGCAGCATAGGGGGGGTATTCGGGGCCAACGTCCTGACTTTC. Encoded protein: CASSIGGVFGANVLTF. V and J are TRBV7-3 and TRBJ2-6; possible D gene TRBD2, 7 bases. V lost 5 bases and J 4 bases, leaving 15 bases between the germline ends. The CDR3 covers 16 residues. CDR1 is SGHTA and CDR2 is FQGTGA in the germline V gene.

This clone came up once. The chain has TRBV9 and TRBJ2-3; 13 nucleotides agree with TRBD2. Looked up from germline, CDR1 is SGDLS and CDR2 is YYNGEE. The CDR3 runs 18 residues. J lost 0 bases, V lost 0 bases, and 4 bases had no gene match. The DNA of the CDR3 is TGTGCCAGCAGCGTAGCCGGGACTAGCGGGATCAGCACAGATACGCAGTATTTT. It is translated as CASSVAGTSGISTDTQYF. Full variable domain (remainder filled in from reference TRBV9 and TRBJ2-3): DSGVTQTPKHLITATGQRVTLRCSPRSGDLSVYWYQQSLDQGLQFLIQYYNGEERAKGNILERFSAQQFPDLHSELNLSSLELGDSALYFCASSVAGTSGISTDTQYFGPGTRLTVL.

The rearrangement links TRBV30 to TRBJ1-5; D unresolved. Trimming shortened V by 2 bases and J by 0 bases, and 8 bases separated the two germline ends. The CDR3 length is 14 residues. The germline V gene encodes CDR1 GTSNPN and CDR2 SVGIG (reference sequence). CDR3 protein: CAWSYGNSNQPQHF. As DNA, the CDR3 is TGTGCCTGGAGTTACGGGAATAGCAATCAGCCCCAGCATTTT.

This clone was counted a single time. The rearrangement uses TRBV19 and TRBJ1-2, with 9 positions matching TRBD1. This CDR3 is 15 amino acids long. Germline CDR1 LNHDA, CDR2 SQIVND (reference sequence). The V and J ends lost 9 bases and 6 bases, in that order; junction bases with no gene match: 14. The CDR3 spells CASNRDRAFIDGYTF. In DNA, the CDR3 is TGTGCCAGCAACCGGGACAGGGCCTTTATCGATGGCTACACCTTC. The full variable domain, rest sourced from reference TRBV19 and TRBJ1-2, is DGGITQSPKYLFRKEGQNVTLSCEQNLNHDAMYWYRQDPGQGLRLIYYSQIVNDFQKGDIAEGYSVSREKKESFPLTVTSAQKNPTAFYLCASNRDRAFIDGYTFGSGTRLTVV.

The CDR3 nucleotides read TGTGCCAGCAGTGAGTTGGGACAGGGGTATCAGCCCCAGCATTTT. Its translation: CASSELGQGYQPQHF. The chain links TRBV2 to TRBJ1-5; 10 positions match TRBD1. The CDR3 has 15 amino acids. V shed 3 bases and J 5 bases; nucleotides not matched to a gene: 4. From germline, CDR1 is SNHLY and CDR2 FYNNEI.

The CDR3 reads CARSFPLPTGMNTEAFF. CDR3 bases: TGTGCCAGAAGCTTCCCCCTCCCGACAGGGATGAACACTGAAGCTTTCTTT. V is TRBV7-5 and J is TRBJ1-1; no check of the table's D call, TRBD1, against the DNA was made. TRBV7-5 is recorded as a pseudogene. The CDR3 is made up of 17 amino acids.

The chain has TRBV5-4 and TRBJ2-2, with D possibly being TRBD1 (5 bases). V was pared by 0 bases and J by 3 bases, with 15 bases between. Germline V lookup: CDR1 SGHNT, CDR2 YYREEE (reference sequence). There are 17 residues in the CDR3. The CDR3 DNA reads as TGTGCCAGCAGCTTGGGGTCCGGACAAAGGGACACCGGGGAGCTGTTTTTT. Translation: CASSLGSGQRDTGELFF.

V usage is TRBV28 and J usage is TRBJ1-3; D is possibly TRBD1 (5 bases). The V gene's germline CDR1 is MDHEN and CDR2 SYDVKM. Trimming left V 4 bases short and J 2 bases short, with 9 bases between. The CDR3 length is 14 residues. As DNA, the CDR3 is TGTGCCAGCAGTTCCCGGGGGGCTGGAAACACCATATATTTT. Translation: CASSSRGAGNTIYF.

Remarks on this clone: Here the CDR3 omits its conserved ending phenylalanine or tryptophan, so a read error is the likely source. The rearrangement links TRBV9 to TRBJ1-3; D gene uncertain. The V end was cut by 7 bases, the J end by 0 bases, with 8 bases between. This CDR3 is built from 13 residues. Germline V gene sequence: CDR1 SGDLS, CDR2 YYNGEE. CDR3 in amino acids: CASGLSSGNTIYL. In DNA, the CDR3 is TGTGCCAGCGGACTTTCCTCTGGAAACACCATATATCTT.

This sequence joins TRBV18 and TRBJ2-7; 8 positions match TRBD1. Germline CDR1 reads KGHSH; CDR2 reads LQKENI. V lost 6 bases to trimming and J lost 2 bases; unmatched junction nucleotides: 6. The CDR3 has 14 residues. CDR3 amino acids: CASSSGQGTYEQYF. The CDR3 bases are TGTGCCAGCTCCTCCGGACAGGGCACCTACGAGCAGTACTTC.

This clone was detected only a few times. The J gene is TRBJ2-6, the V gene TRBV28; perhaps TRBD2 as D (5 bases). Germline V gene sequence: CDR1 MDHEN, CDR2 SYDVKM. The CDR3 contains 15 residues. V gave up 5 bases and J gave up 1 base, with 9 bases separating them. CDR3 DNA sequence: TGTGCCAGCAGTACGAGGAGGTCTGGGGCCAACGTCCTGACTTTC. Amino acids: CASSTRRSGANVLTF.

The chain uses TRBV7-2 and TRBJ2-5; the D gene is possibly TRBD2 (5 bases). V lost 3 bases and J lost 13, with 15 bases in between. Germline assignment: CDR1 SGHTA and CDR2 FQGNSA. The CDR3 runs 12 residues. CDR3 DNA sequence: TGTGCCAGCAGCTTGGGAGAAGGGTCGCGGTACTTC. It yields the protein CASSLGEGSRYF.

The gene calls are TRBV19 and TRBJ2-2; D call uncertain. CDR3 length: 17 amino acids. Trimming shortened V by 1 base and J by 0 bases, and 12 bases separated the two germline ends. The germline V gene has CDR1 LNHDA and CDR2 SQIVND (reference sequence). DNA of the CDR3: TGTGCCAGTAGTATAGCGACATTCCTGGCGAACACCGGGGAGCTGTTTTTT. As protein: CASSIATFLANTGELFF. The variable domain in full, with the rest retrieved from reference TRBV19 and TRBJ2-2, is DGGITQSPKYLFRKEGQNVTLSCEQNLNHDAMYWYRQDPGQGLRLIYYSQIVNDFQKGDIAEGYSVSREKKESFPLTVTSAQKNPTAFYLCASSIATFLANTGELFFGEGSRLTVL.

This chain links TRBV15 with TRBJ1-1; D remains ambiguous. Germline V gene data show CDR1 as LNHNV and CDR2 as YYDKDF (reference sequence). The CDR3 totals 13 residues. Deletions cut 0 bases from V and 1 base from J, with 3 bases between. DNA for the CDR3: TGTGCCACCAGCAGAGATAAGAACACTGAAGCTTTCTTT. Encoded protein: CATSRDKNTEAFF.

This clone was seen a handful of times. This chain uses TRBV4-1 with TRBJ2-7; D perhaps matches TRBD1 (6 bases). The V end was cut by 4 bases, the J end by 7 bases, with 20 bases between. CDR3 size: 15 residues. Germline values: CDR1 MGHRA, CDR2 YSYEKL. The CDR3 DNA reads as TGCGCCAGCAGCCTCGGACAGTCGATGTCGGGTGAGCAGTACTTC. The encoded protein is CASSLGQSMSGEQYF.

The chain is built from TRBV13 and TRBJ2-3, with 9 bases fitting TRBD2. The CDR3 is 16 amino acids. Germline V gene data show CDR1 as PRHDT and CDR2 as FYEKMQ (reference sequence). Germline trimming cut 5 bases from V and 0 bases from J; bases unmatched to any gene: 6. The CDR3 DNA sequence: TGTGCCAGCAGCCCCCGACTAGCGGCTAGCACAGATACGCAGTATTTT. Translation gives CASSPRLAASTDTQYF.

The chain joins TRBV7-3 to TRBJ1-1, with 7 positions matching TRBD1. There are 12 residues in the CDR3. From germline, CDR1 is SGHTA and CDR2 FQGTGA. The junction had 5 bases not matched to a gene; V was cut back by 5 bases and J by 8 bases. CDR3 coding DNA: TGTGCCAGCAGCACCCAGGGGGAGGAAGCTTTCTTT. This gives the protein CASSTQGEEAFF.

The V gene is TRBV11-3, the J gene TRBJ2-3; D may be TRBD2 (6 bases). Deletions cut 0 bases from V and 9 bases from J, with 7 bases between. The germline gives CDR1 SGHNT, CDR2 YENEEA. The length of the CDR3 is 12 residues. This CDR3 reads CASSLDAGTQYF. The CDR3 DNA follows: TGTGCCAGCAGCTTAGATGCGGGAACGCAGTATTTT.

The CDR3 DNA reads as TGCGCCAGCAGCTTGTACAGGGCCGCGGGAGAGACCCAGTACTTC. This gives the protein CASSLYRAAGETQYF. The rearrangement uses TRBV5-1 and TRBJ2-5; possibly TRBD1 for D (6 bases). The CDR3 length is 15 residues. Germline V gene data show CDR1 as SGHRS and CDR2 as YFSETQ. The ends were cut back, 1 base at V and 4 bases at J, with 14 bases in the middle.

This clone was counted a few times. CDR3 sequence reads: CAISEGRGQGREDTQYF. CDR3 nucleotide sequence: TGTGCCATCAGTGAAGGGAGGGGACAGGGGCGGGAGGATACGCAGTATTTT. The chain couples TRBV10-3 to TRBJ2-3; 10 bases are shared with TRBD1. The V gene end was trimmed by 3 bases and the J gene end by 6 bases; junction bases not matched to a gene: 12. The CDR3 extends over 17 amino acids. Germline V gives CDR1 ENHRY, CDR2 SYGVKD.